This passage covers 27 T cell receptor beta chains from one sample sequenced in a study of blood T cell repertoires in COVID-19. Sequencing was performed with immunoSEQ multiplex PCR; in TCRdb, only in-frame clones are kept and a portion is missing. The sample records about 94,000 clones, about nine tenths being singletons. Sequencing used peripheral blood. All receptors derive from an elderly woman with acute or convalescent COVID-19.

The chain uses TRBV7-9 and TRBJ1-1, with 9 bases matching TRBD1. Trimming at V came to 5 bases and at J to 4 bases, leaving 17 bases not matched to a gene. Looked up from germline, CDR1 is SEHNR and CDR2 is FQNEAQ (reference sequence). The CDR3 is made up of 18 amino acids. The chain's CDR3 is CASSPRRTGADMATEAFF. CDR3 bases: TGTGCCAGCAGCCCTAGGAGGACAGGGGCGGATATGGCCACTGAAGCTTTCTTT.

This sequence joins TRBV18 and TRBJ1-5; the match to TRBD1 covers 7 bases. This CDR3 spans 15 amino acids. The V gene's germline CDR1 is KGHSH and CDR2 LQKENI. Trimming cost V 6 bases and J 1 base; bases outside gene matches: 6. The CDR3 loop reads CASSGTAISNQPQHF. The CDR3 DNA follows: TGTGCCAGCTCTGGGACAGCCATAAGCAATCAGCCCCAGCATTTT.

This chain joins TRBV10-3 and TRBJ2-7; 7 positions agree with TRBD1. V lost 7 bases and J lost 0; bases outside the gene matches: 9. CDR3 length: 15 residues. Looked up from germline, CDR1 is ENHRY and CDR2 is SYGVKD. DNA for the CDR3: TGTGCCATCACACAGGACAGGCGAAACTCCTACGAGCAGTACTTC. Its protein product is CAITQDRRNSYEQYF.

J is TRBJ2-1 and V is TRBV11-2; D is perhaps TRBD1 (5 bases). The CDR3 has 16 amino acids. V shed 2 bases and J shed 0 bases, with 11 bases lying between them. Germline V gene data show CDR1 as SGHAT and CDR2 as FQNNGV. DNA for the CDR3: TGTGCCAGCAGCTTAAGGGGCCTGAGCTCCTACAATGAGCAGTTCTTC. This translates into CASSLRGLSSYNEQFF.

V and J are TRBV10-3 and TRBJ1-1, with D possibly TRBD1 on 6 matching bases. Trimming stripped 7 bases from V and 1 base from J, with 10 bases between. The germline CDR1 and CDR2 sequences are ENHRY and SYGVKD. The CDR3 runs 13 residues. The CDR3 DNA is TGTGCCATCACCGGACAGAGGAACACTGAAGCTTTCTTT. It is translated as CAITGQRNTEAFF.

The CDR3 DNA is TGCGCCAGCAGCTCAATACAGGGGGCCTGGGAGACCCAGTACTTC. Translation: CASSSIQGAWETQYF. The chain combines TRBV5-1 with TRBJ2-5, with 9 bases fitting TRBD1. Trimming removed 3 bases from V and 5 bases from J; junction bases left unmatched: 8. The CDR3 is made up of 15 amino acids. Germline CDR1 is SGHRS and CDR2 is YFSETQ.

This clone showed up just a few times. The genes are TRBV6-5 and TRBJ1-5; no firm D call. Germline V lookup: CDR1 MNHEY, CDR2 SVGAGI. There are 14 residues in the CDR3. V lost 6 bases and J 8 bases, leaving 17 bases between the germline ends. The CDR3 coding sequence is TGTGCCAGCAGAACGACTCAAACGCGAGAGCCCCAGCATTTT. It yields the protein CASRTTQTREPQHF.

This chain links TRBV2 with TRBJ2-1; TRBD1 matches at 7 bases. Losses at the gene ends were 1 base for V and 12 bases for J; bases not matched to a gene: 6. Per germline, CDR1 SNHLY and CDR2 FYNNEI. CDR3 size: 13 residues. CDR3 sequence: CASSEEKAGGQFF. CDR3 in DNA: TGTGCCAGCAGTGAAGAAAAGGCAGGGGGGCAGTTCTTC.

The chain links TRBV5-1 to TRBJ2-7, with 8 positions matching TRBD2. The germline V gene has CDR1 SGHRS and CDR2 YFSETQ. V gave up 7 bases and J gave up 1 base; unmatched junction bases: 7. The CDR3 contains 14 residues. The CDR3 DNA reads as TGCGCCAGCTCTCCGGTAGCGGGGTCCTACGAGCAGTACTTC. This translates into CASSPVAGSYEQYF.

The V gene is TRBV7-8, the J gene TRBJ2-3; D not resolved. The CDR3 runs to 13 residues. The germline V and J ends were trimmed by 2 bases and 6 bases, with 9 bases remaining between them. Germline-derived CDR1 and CDR2 are SGHVS and FQNEAQ. The CDR3 protein is CASSLSQADTQYF. CDR3 sequence (DNA): TGTGCCAGCAGCTTATCGCAGGCGGATACGCAGTATTTT.

V and J are TRBV3-1 (or the pseudogene TRBV3-2) and TRBJ2-1; the D gene is possibly TRBD1 (6 bases). V was trimmed by 6 bases and J by 2 bases, leaving 11 bases between them. Germline V gives CDR1 LGHDT, CDR2 YNNKEL (reference sequence). The CDR3 has 14 amino acids. The CDR3 DNA reads TGTGCCAGCAGTCCAGGGGCTCCCTACAATGAGCAGTTCTTC. Translating it yields CASSPGAPYNEQFF.

The chain joins TRBV5-1 to TRBJ2-5; D is unclear. Per germline, CDR1 SGHRS and CDR2 YFSETQ. The V and J ends lost 4 bases and 4 bases respectively, with 17 bases between them. This CDR3 is 15 amino acids long. The CDR3 DNA reads TGCGCCAGCAGCCCCTCACGACTGAGCCGAGAGACCCAGTACTTC. Amino acid sequence: CASSPSRLSRETQYF.

The chain recombines TRBV7-6 with TRBJ2-1; the match to TRBD2 covers 11 bases. With 1 base clipped from V and 7 bases from J, the junction kept 9 bases outside the gene matches. The CDR3 runs to 17 residues. Germline lookup yields CDR1 SGHVS and CDR2 FNYEAQ. The CDR3 is CASSLGGSGRAWNEQFF. The CDR3 nucleotides are TGTGCCAGCAGCTTAGGCGGTAGCGGGAGGGCCTGGAATGAGCAGTTCTTC.

This chain uses TRBV15 with TRBJ2-1; 10 nucleotides line up with TRBD2. Trimming cost V 5 bases and J 2 bases; bases outside gene matches: 9. The CDR3 spans 17 residues. The germline gives CDR1 LNHNV, CDR2 YYDKDF (reference sequence). The CDR3 coding sequence is TGTGCCACCAGCCGGGATAAAAGCGGGGGGGCCTACAATGAGCAGTTCTTC. It codes for CATSRDKSGGAYNEQFF. The whole variable domain, remainder taken from reference TRBV15 and TRBJ2-1, is DAMVIQNPRYQVTQFGKPVTLSCSQTLNHNVMYWYQQKSSQAPKLLFHYYDKDFNNEADTPDNFQSRRPNTSFCFLDIRSPGLGDTAMYLCATSRDKSGGAYNEQFFGPGTRLTVL.

This chain connects TRBV7-9 to TRBJ1-4; weak D call: TRBD1 (5 bases). CDR1 and CDR2 (germline): SEHNR, FQNEAQ (reference sequence). The CDR3 loop spans 15 amino acids. Trimming removed 5 bases at V and 4 bases at J, with 14 bases between. The CDR3 coding sequence is TGTGCCAGCAGCCCCCCCGGGAGGGGTAATGAAAAACTGTTTTTT. Residues: CASSPPGRGNEKLFF.

In regard to this clone: Other DNA sequences in this sample translate to the same CDR3. V gene TRBV11-2 combines with J gene TRBJ2-5; TRBD1 aligns across 8 bases. The CDR3 extends over 13 amino acids. The V and J ends lost 5 bases and 2 bases, in that order; junction bases with no gene match: 1. In germline, CDR1 is SGHAT, CDR2 FQNNGV. The CDR3 nucleotides are TGTGCCAGCAGCAGGGACAGGCAAGAGACCCAGTACTTC. Protein product: CASSRDRQETQYF.

In DNA, the CDR3 is TGTGCCAGCAGCTTCGGGACAGGGGTGGGTTCACCCCTCCACTTT. Amino acids: CASSFGTGVGSPLHF. This rearrangement joins TRBV7-2 to TRBJ1-6; TRBD1 aligns across 10 bases. The V segment lost 3 bases and the J segment 9 bases; nucleotides outside the gene matches: 5. Germline V CDR1 and CDR2: SGHTA, FQGNSA. There are 15 residues in the CDR3.

The chain carries TRBV7-3 and TRBJ2-2; D perhaps matches TRBD2 (6 bases). The V end lost 5 bases, the J end lost 2 bases, and 15 bases lay between the germline ends. CDR3 length: 16 residues. Germline lookup yields CDR1 SGHTA and CDR2 FQGTGA. The CDR3 is CASSAPRLDNTGELFF. The CDR3, as DNA: TGTGCCAGCAGCGCCCCAAGACTAGATAACACCGGGGAGCTGTTTTTT.

With regard to this clone: The junction departs from germline at one end; a sequencing error may be responsible. The chain combines TRBV7-9 with TRBJ1-4; 8 bases are shared with TRBD1. Germline V lookup: CDR1 SEHNR, CDR2 FQNEAQ (reference sequence). This CDR3 comprises 16 residues. CDR3 nucleotides: TGTGCCAGCAGCCTAGCCCAGACAGGGGTCAATGAAAAACTGTTTTTT. Translation: CASSLAQTGVNEKLFF.

This clone was counted a single time. The chain is built from TRBV7-2 and TRBJ1-4, with 11 bases matching TRBD1. Trimming took 1 base from V and 5 from J; bases not matched to a gene: 0. The germline gives CDR1 SGHTA, CDR2 FQGNSA. This CDR3 region has 15 residues. The CDR3: CASSLGDRGNEKLFF. The CDR3 nucleotides read TGTGCCAGCAGCTTAGGGGACAGGGGGAATGAAAAACTGTTTTTT. Looking up the rest from reference TRBV7-2 and TRBJ1-4 gives the full variable domain: GAGVSQSPSNKVTEKGKDVELRCDPISGHTALYWYRQSLGQGLEFLIYFQGNSAPDKSGLPSDRFSAERTGGSVSTLTIQRTQQEDSAVYLCASSLGDRGNEKLFFGSGTQLSVL.

This chain joins TRBV5-4 and TRBJ2-1, with 7 bases lining up with TRBD1. The CDR3 runs to 15 residues. Germline V CDR1 and CDR2: SGHNT, YYREEE (reference sequence). With 3 bases clipped from V and 9 bases from J, the junction kept 12 bases outside the gene matches. The CDR3 protein is CASSSGTTGKLEQFF. In DNA form, the CDR3 reads TGTGCCAGCAGCTCCGGGACGACAGGGAAGCTTGAGCAGTTCTTC.

The CDR3 DNA follows: TGTGCCAGCAGAAAACCGAGCCTCCTCCTCCACTTT. Amino acids: CASRKPSLLLHF. The V and J genes are TRBV21-1 and TRBJ1-6. TRBV21-1 corresponds to a pseudogene. The CDR3 is made up of 12 amino acids.

V gene TRBV19 combines with J gene TRBJ1-5; 8 nucleotides line up with TRBD1. The CDR3 runs 16 residues. The germline V gene has CDR1 LNHDA and CDR2 SQIVND (reference sequence). V lost 1 base to trimming and J lost 6 bases; unmatched junction nucleotides: 8. In DNA form, the CDR3 reads TGTGCCAGTAGTATAGGCCCAGGGGGCGGTGGTCAGCCCCAGCATTTT. As protein: CASSIGPGGGGQPQHF.

The V call is TRBV18, the J call TRBJ2-7; 9 bases are a match to TRBD2. The CDR3 is 13 amino acids. V gave up 4 bases and J gave up 10 bases; unmatched junction bases: 8. Per the germline V gene, CDR1 is KGHSH and CDR2 is LQKENI. The chain's CDR3 is CASSQFSGSDQYF. Written as DNA, the CDR3 is TGTGCCAGCTCACAGTTTAGCGGGAGCGACCAGTACTTC.

The sample holds one count of this clone. The CDR3 here is CASSPQGTGGSRRLFF. The CDR3 bases are TGTGCCAGCTCACCACAGGGGACAGGGGGCTCGCGCCGACTGTTTTTT. The chain has TRBV18 and TRBJ1-4, with TRBD1 matching 12 bases. Germline CDR1 and CDR2: KGHSH and LQKENI. V shed 1 base, J shed 13 bases, and the junction held 10 bases outside the gene matches. The length of the CDR3 is 16 residues.

The chain couples TRBV9 to TRBJ2-5, with unresolved D. CDR1 SGDLS and CDR2 YYNGEE come from the germline V gene. The CDR3 is 14 amino acids. The V end lost 4 bases, the J end lost 1 base, and 11 bases lay between the germline ends. The CDR3 DNA follows: TGTGCCAGCAGCCCAAGGTGGGCCCAAGAGACCCAGTACTTC. Translating gives CASSPRWAQETQYF.

The chain joins TRBV9 to TRBJ2-5; TRBD2 agrees at 9 bases. Germline values: CDR1 SGDLS, CDR2 YYNGEE. CDR3 length: 14 amino acids. V gave up 4 bases and J gave up 3 bases; unmatched junction bases: 4. The CDR3 region is CASSRSGGKETQYF. CDR3 nucleotide sequence: TGTGCCAGCAGCCGGAGCGGGGGGAAAGAGACCCAGTACTTC.